This is a list of T cell receptor beta chains from one sample in a study of blood T cells in healthy people across ages. MiXCR, run by TCRdb on the 5' RACE reads, gives a single entry per CDR3 protein. Altogether some 890,000 distinct CDR3 sequences are present, almost 30% being singletons, with the ten largest covering about 10%. This sample also appeared in a second study, on T cells of mothers and their children.

The sequenced sample was blood. The origin of the receptors is a woman aged 40 to 50 in good health. Both conserved end residues are part of each CDR3. D genes are given only for firm matches. The listing skips clone size in some rows; elsewhere it reads once, few, many or a size class.

TRBJ1-6 | few | TRBV20-1 | 15 | TRBD1 | CSAATPGTGNSPLHF | TGCAGTGCTGCCACTCCCGGGACAGGGAATTCACCCCTCCACTTT
TRBJ1-2 | few | TRBV5-5 | 15 | TRBD1 | CASSLSGTGVYGYTF | TGTGCCAGCAGCTTGTCTGGGACAGGGGTCTATGGCTACACCTTC
TRBJ2-2 | - | TRBV20-1 | 12 | - | CSARVDTGELFF | TGCAGTGCTAGAGTTGACACCGGGGAGCTGTTTTTT
TRBJ1-2 | few | TRBV19 | 14 | - | CASSISTASYGYTF | TGTGCCAGTAGTATTTCGACAGCCTCTTATGGCTACACCTTC
TRBJ2-5 | many | TRBV2 | 16 | TRBD2 | CASSPPPTSLTETQYF | TGTGCCAGCAGCCCCCCACCGACTAGCTTGACAGAGACCCAGTACTTC
TRBJ2-5 | few | TRBV5-1 | 15 | TRBD2 | CASSPGLAGTKFQYF | TGCGCCAGCAGCCCAGGACTAGCGGGGACCAAGTTCCAGTACTTC
TRBJ1-4 | - | TRBV6-2/TRBV6-3 | 16 | - | CASSSRGAGVDEKLFF | TGTGCCAGCAGTTCCCGCGGGGCCGGTGTGGATGAAAAACTGTTTTTT
TRBJ2-2 | few | TRBV7-8 | 17 | - | CASSLTVGGRDTGELFF | TGTGCCAGCAGCTTGACGGTCGGGGGGCGAGATACCGGGGAGCTGTTTTTT
TRBJ1-5 | - | TRBV7-8 | 15 | - | CASSPSWRSNQPQHF | TGTGCCAGCAGCCCCTCATGGAGGAGCAATCAGCCCCAGCATTTT
TRBJ1-2 | - | TRBV20-1 | 13 | TRBD1 | CSVRSRGHYGYTF | TGCAGTGTTAGAAGTAGGGGGCACTATGGCTACACCTTC
TRBJ1-1 | many | TRBV29-1 | 11 | - | CSVAENTEAFF | TGCAGCGTTGCAGAGAACACTGAAGCTTTCTTT
TRBJ2-1 | - | TRBV28 | 14 | - | CASSYTGTFNEQFF | TGTGCCAGCAGTTATACCGGGACCTTCAATGAGCAGTTCTTC
TRBJ2-1 | many | TRBV6-6 | 14 | - | CASRSRGTYNEQFF | TGTGCCAGCCGGTCAAGGGGAACCTACAATGAGCAGTTCTTC
TRBJ2-5 | many | TRBV7-7 | 14 | - | CASSLTGTLETQYF | TGTGCTAGCAGCCTTACCGGGACCCTGGAGACCCAGTACTTC
TRBJ2-6 | - | TRBV7-2 | 15 | TRBD1 | CASSQGQPGANVLTF | TGTGCCAGCAGCCAGGGACAGCCGGGGGCCAACGTCCTGACTTTC
TRBJ1-1 | - | TRBV4-1 | 17 | TRBD1 | CASSQGRSTGTSTEAFF | TGCGCCAGCAGCCAAGGAAGGTCGACAGGGACGAGTACTGAAGCTTTCTTT
TRBJ2-7 | once | TRBV29-1 | 12 | - | CSVEESSYKQYF | TGCAGCGTTGAAGAGAGCTCTTACAAGCAGTACTTC
TRBJ2-3 | - | TRBV5-1 | 20 | TRBD2 | CASSLEGAALAGITTDTQYF | TGCGCCAGCAGCTTGGAAGGGGCAGCACTAGCGGGAATTACCACAGATACGCAGTATTTT
TRBJ2-1 | - | TRBV28 | 13 | - | CASSSRPGNEQFF | TGTGCCAGCAGTTCAAGGCCGGGTAATGAGCAGTTCTTC
TRBJ1-1 | - | TRBV10-3 | 15 | - | CAISEFGRRNTEAFF | TGTGCCATCAGTGAGTTCGGACGTCGGAACACTGAAGCTTTCTTT
TRBJ1-4 | many | TRBV5-6 | 14 | TRBD1 | CASSRTGGDEKLFF | TGTGCCAGCAGCAGGACAGGGGGTGATGAAAAACTGTTTTTT
TRBJ2-1 | many | TRBV4-3 | 16 | - | CASSRPSSGPYNEQFF | TGCGCCAGCAGCCGGCCCAGTAGCGGCCCCTACAATGAGCAGTTCTTC
TRBJ2-7 | few | TRBV14 | 16 | - | CASSQYHRAFSYEQYF | TGTGCCAGCAGTCAATATCACAGGGCCTTCTCCTACGAGCAGTACTTC
TRBJ2-4 | - | TRBV12-3/TRBV12-4 | 13 | TRBD1 | CASGTGTKNIQYF | TGTGCCAGCGGGACAGGGACCAAAAACATTCAGTACTTC
TRBJ1-4 | many | TRBV6-4 | 15 | - | CASSDPKATNEKLFF | TGTGCCAGCAGTGACCCAAAAGCAACTAATGAAAAACTGTTTTTT
TRBJ2-3 | few | TRBV24-1 | 14 | - | CATSVAGVADTQYF | TGTGCCACCAGTGTCGCCGGAGTCGCAGATACGCAGTATTTT